These 19 T cell receptor beta chains were sequenced from one sample in a study of T cell repertoires in cytomegalovirus infection. Their antigens are not known. TCRdb called the reads again in MiXCR, with one record for every CDR3 protein. The sample comprises 20,000 or so distinct CDR3 sequences, 20% to 25% of which are singletons, and around 90% rests with the top ten. The input for sequencing was CD8+ T cells from cultured PBMCs, taken from culture after CMV antigen stimulation. The receptor source for this set is a human donor in good health (CMV status not recorded). Some clones in this sample may be carry-over from other donors' samples.

This clonotype came up a few times. J is TRBJ2-3 and V is TRBV27; D unclear. This CDR3 has 17 amino acids. Trimming left V 8 bases short and J 0 bases short, with 21 bases between. In germline, CDR1 is MNHEY, CDR2 SMNVEV (reference sequence). The CDR3 spells CASSNQQTLLSTDTQYF. CDR3 bases: TGTGCCAGCTCTAATCAGCAAACCCTTCTTAGCACAGATACGCAGTATTTT.

A remark on this clonotype: Given the absence of the conserved phenylalanine or tryptophan at the CDR3 end, a read error is likely. V and J are TRBV10-3 and TRBJ1-1; no reliable D call. Trimming took off 10 bases at V and 4 bases at J, with 22 bases between the two ends. In germline, CDR1 is ENHRY, CDR2 SYGVKD. This CDR3 spans 15 amino acids. The CDR3 coding sequence is TGTGCCACTAATAATCCGGGCGAAGGGTTCACTGAAGCTTTCCTT. Its protein product is CATNNPGEGFTEAFL.

This clonotype was counted between two and nine times. CDR3 in amino acids: CASSSWTGDYEQYF. For the CDR3, the DNA is TGTGCCAGCAGTTCTTGGACAGGGGACTACGAGCAGTACTTC. The rearrangement uses TRBV6-2 or TRBV6-3 and TRBJ2-7, with TRBD1 matching 9 bases. This CDR3 has 14 residues. V dropped 4 bases and J dropped 3; count of bases not matched to a gene: 4. Germline CDR1 is MNHEY and CDR2 is SVGEGT.

The chain links TRBV20-1 to TRBJ2-1; weak D call: TRBD2 (5 bases). The CDR3 is 14 residues long. Germline V gene lookup returns CDR1 DFQATT and CDR2 SNEGSKA (reference sequence). V shed 5 bases and J shed 5 bases, with 16 bases lying between them. The CDR3 reads CSASDYLKNNEQFF. The CDR3, as DNA: TGCAGTGCTTCCGACTACCTAAAAAACAATGAGCAGTTCTTC.

The chain has TRBV6-1 and TRBJ2-1; 7 nucleotides align to TRBD1. The CDR3 runs 14 residues. J gave up 10 bases and V 4 bases, and 10 bases lay outside the gene matches. Per germline, CDR1 MNHNS and CDR2 SASEGT. The CDR3 region is CASSVLPGQVEQFF. DNA of the CDR3: TGTGCCAGCAGTGTCCTCCCTGGACAGGTAGAGCAGTTCTTC.

This clonotype was found many times. This rearrangement joins TRBV7-8 to TRBJ2-7; 7 bases are a match to TRBD2. The V segment lost 4 bases and the J segment 0 bases; nucleotides outside the gene matches: 12. CDR1 is SGHVS and CDR2 is FQNEAQ in the germline V gene. This CDR3 has 17 amino acids. The CDR3 nucleotides are TGTGCCAGCAGCTCCCCCCATTCTAGCGGTAGCTCCTACGAGCAGTACTTC. Translation gives CASSSPHSSGSSYEQYF.

The chain joins TRBV28 to TRBJ2-7; a possible D gene is TRBD1 (6 bases). CDR1 is MDHEN, CDR2 SYDVKM, per germline. V dropped 2 bases and J dropped 6 bases, with 23 bases sitting between them. The CDR3 has 17 residues. CDR3 sequence: CASSLEFFGGNAGEQYF. CDR3 coding DNA: TGTGCCAGCAGTTTAGAGTTTTTTGGGGGCAATGCGGGCGAGCAGTACTTC.

This clonotype was counted only a few times. The chain employs TRBV9 and TRBJ1-6; D remains unclear. From germline, CDR1 is SGDLS and CDR2 YYNGEE. This CDR3 has 16 amino acids. Trimming removed 0 bases at V and 0 bases at J, with 7 bases between. The CDR3 is CASSVGQSSYNSPLHF. CDR3 coding DNA: TGTGCCAGCAGCGTAGGCCAGAGCTCCTATAATTCACCCCTCCACTTT.

The chain recombines TRBV27 with TRBJ1-1; D is undetermined. Trimming took off 5 bases at V and 4 bases at J, with 8 bases between the two ends. In germline, CDR1 is MNHEY, CDR2 SMNVEV (reference sequence). The CDR3 has 12 residues. The DNA of the CDR3 is TGTGCCAGCAGTCAAGGTCCCACTGAAGCTTTCTTT. Amino acid sequence: CASSQGPTEAFF.

The J gene is TRBJ2-1, the V gene TRBV20-1, with a tentative D call TRBD2 (5 bases). This CDR3 has 15 amino acids. Germline CDR1 reads DFQATT; CDR2 reads SNEGSKA (reference sequence). Trimming removed 1 base at V and 3 bases at J, with 13 bases between. In DNA form, the CDR3 reads TGCAGTGCTAGAGGGGGTTCGGGGTTCTACAATGAGCAGTTCTTC. It translates to CSARGGSGFYNEQFF.

This clonotype turned up a few times. The chain couples TRBV19 to TRBJ2-1; 9 bases line up with TRBD2. CDR3 length: 15 amino acids. Germline trimming cut 10 bases from V and 1 base from J; bases unmatched to any gene: 8. Per the germline V gene, CDR1 is LNHDA and CDR2 is SQIVND (reference sequence). CDR3 nucleotides: TGTGCCACCCAGGAACTAGCGGGTTCCTACAATGAGCAGTTCTTC. This sequence encodes CATQELAGSYNEQFF. The full variable domain, in which reference TRBV19 and TRBJ2-1 provide the parts outside the CDR3, is DGGITQSPKYLFRKEGQNVTLSCEQNLNHDAMYWYRQDPGQGLRLIYYSQIVNDFQKGDIAEGYSVSREKKESFPLTVTSAQKNPTAFYLCATQELAGSYNEQFFGPGTRLTVL.

This clonotype came up a few times. This chain links TRBV27 with TRBJ2-1; D is perhaps TRBD1 (5 bases). V lost 3 bases and J lost 7, with 10 bases in between. This CDR3 has 13 amino acids. Germline CDR1 is MNHEY and CDR2 is SMNVEV (reference sequence). The CDR3 DNA is TGTGCCAGCAGTTTGTCAGGGAAGAATGAGCAGTTCTTC. Translating it yields CASSLSGKNEQFF.

The rearrangement links TRBV6-5 to TRBJ1-2; maybe TRBD1 (5 bases). The length of the CDR3 is 13 residues. The V end lost 0 bases, the J end lost 4 bases, and 6 bases lay between the germline ends. Germline-derived CDR1 and CDR2 are MNHEY and SVGAGI. CDR3 loop: CASSYSQVYGYTF. The CDR3 DNA follows: TGTGCCAGCAGTTACTCACAGGTCTATGGCTACACCTTC.

This clonotype was seen ten or more times. The V call is TRBV4-2, the J call TRBJ1-3; 8 bases line up with TRBD1. The V segment lost 0 bases and the J segment 1 base; nucleotides outside the gene matches: 8. The CDR3 totals 18 residues. Germline V gene data show CDR1 as LGHNA and CDR2 as YNFKEQ. The CDR3 here is CASSQDTPRTGSGNTIYF. CDR3 coding DNA: TGTGCCAGCAGCCAAGACACGCCCCGGACAGGGTCTGGAAACACCATATATTTT.

This clonotype was counted at least ten times. This chain uses TRBV6-2 or TRBV6-3 with TRBJ1-1; a weak D match, TRBD1 (5 bases). The germline CDR1 and CDR2 sequences are MNHEY and SVGEGT. This CDR3 is built from 13 residues. V was clipped by 7 bases and J by 4 bases, with 13 bases between them. This chain's CDR3 is CASTPAGPTEAFF. The CDR3 nucleotides are TGTGCCAGCACCCCGGCAGGGCCCACTGAAGCTTTCTTT.

The rearrangement uses TRBV5-1 and TRBJ2-3; 9 bases agree with TRBD1. Germline-derived CDR1 and CDR2 are SGHRS and YFSETQ. This CDR3 spans 15 amino acids. The junction had 9 bases not matched to a gene; V was cut back by 2 bases and J by 8 bases. This CDR3 is CASSLTGQGTITQYF. CDR3 in DNA: TGCGCCAGCAGCTTAACTGGACAGGGGACGATTACGCAGTATTTT.

V and J are TRBV20-1 and TRBJ2-7; TRBD2 might be the D (5 bases). CDR3 length: 12 amino acids. V was cut by 0 bases and J by 3 bases, with 6 bases left in between. Germline CDR1 is DFQATT and CDR2 is SNEGSKA (reference sequence). The CDR3 reads CSARDGGYEQYF. DNA for the CDR3: TGCAGTGCTAGAGATGGAGGCTACGAGCAGTACTTC.

This clonotype was counted once. Germline and junction disagree at one end, which may indicate a read error. The gene calls are TRBV6-5 and TRBJ1-5; TRBD1 aligns across 8 bases. CDR1 and CDR2 from the germline V gene are MNHEY and SVGAGI. This CDR3 comprises 14 residues. The CDR3 DNA follows: TGTGCCAGCAGAAGGACAGGGCGGAATCAGCCCCGGCATTTT. It specifies CASRRTGRNQPRHF.

This clonotype has a handful of counts. V usage is TRBV27 and J usage is TRBJ1-6; D possibly corresponds to TRBD1 (6 bases). The germline CDR1 and CDR2 sequences are MNHEY and SMNVEV (reference sequence). Deletions cut 4 bases from V and 7 bases from J, with 14 bases between. The length of the CDR3 is 15 residues. DNA of the CDR3: TGTGCCAGCAGTTGGTCGGGGGCTTGGAATTCACCCCTCCACTTT. Its protein is CASSWSGAWNSPLHF.